The sequence of this T cell receptor beta chain was determined in a study of PD-L1 blockade in urothelial cancer. Overall study: Blood was evaluated 3 weeks (second dose) and 6 weeks after therapy began.

Regarding time point: peripheral blood 6 weeks after treatment start. Patient disease was locally advanced or metastatic urothelial carcinoma. Clones were sequenced by immunoSEQ multiplex PCR, and TCRdb holds only the in-frame ones, with some missing. The sample yields 45,000 to 55,000 clones, roughly 86% seen once. This specimen was PBMCs, taken around atezolizumab (anti-PD-L1) treatment. This clonotype originated in a man in his fifties or sixties with urothelial cancer.

CDR3 region: CATSMNPGGPSYNEQFF. DNA of the CDR3: TGTGCCACCAGCATGAACCCGGGGGGGCCCTCCTACAATGAGCAGTTCTTC. This sequence joins TRBV15 and TRBJ2-1, with 8 bases lining up with TRBD2. There are 17 residues in the CDR3. Germline V gene sequence: CDR1 LNHNV, CDR2 YYDKDF (reference sequence). With V trimmed by 4 bases and J by 0 bases, 8 bases remained unmatched.